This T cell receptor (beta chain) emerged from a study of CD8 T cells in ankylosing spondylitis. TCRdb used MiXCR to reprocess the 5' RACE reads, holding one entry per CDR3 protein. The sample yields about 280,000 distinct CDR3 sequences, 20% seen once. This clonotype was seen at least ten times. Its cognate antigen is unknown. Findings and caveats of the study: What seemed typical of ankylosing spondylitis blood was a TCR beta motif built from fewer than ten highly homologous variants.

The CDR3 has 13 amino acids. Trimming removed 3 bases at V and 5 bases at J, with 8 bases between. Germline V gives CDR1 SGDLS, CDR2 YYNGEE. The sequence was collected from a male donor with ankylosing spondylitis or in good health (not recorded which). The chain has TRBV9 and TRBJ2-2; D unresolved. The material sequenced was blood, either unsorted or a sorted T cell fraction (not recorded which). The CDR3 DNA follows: TGTGCCAGCAGCGACGCAAATACCGGGGAGCTGTTTTTT. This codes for CASSDANTGELFF. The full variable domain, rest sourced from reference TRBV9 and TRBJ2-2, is DSGVTQTPKHLITATGQRVTLRCSPRSGDLSVYWYQQSLDQGLQFLIQYYNGEERAKGNILERFSAQQFPDLHSELNLSSLELGDSALYFCASSDANTGELFFGEGSRLTVL.